This entry lists 11 T cell receptor beta chains sequenced from one sample in a study of blood T cells in healthy people across ages. Alongside a J-beta primer mix, a sample-barcoded 5' primer served in a second PCR lasting roughly 7 to 11 cycles. In TCRdb, the 5' RACE reads were re-called with MiXCR into one record per CDR3 protein. The data show 850,000 or so distinct CDR3 sequences, more than 25% seen once. The sequenced sample consisted of blood. The receptors derive from a woman over 75 in good health.

The CDR3 spells CASSLMRTMRNQPQHF. The CDR3 nucleotides read TGTGCCAGCAGTTTAATGCGGACGATGCGGAATCAGCCCCAGCATTTT. This chain joins TRBV28 and TRBJ1-5; D is unclear. V lost 2 bases to trimming and J lost 4 bases, with 15 bases between them. This CDR3 has 16 residues. The germline CDR1 and CDR2 sequences are MDHEN and SYDVKM.

The chain employs TRBV6-2 or TRBV6-3 and TRBJ1-5; tentative D call: TRBD1 (6 bases). The V end was cut by 5 bases, the J end by 0 bases, with 11 bases between. The CDR3 consists of 15 residues. Germline lookup yields CDR1 MNHEY and CDR2 SVGEGT. The CDR3 reads CASSQTGISNQPQHF. DNA for the CDR3: TGTGCCAGCAGTCAAACAGGGATTAGCAATCAGCCCCAGCATTTT.

Only one count was recorded for this clonotype. The gene calls are TRBV7-2 and TRBJ2-5; the D is unclear. Germline CDR1 reads SGHTA; CDR2 reads FQGNSA. The CDR3 is 12 residues long. V lost 2 bases, J lost 6 bases, and 7 bases lay in between. The CDR3 nucleotides read TGTGCCAGCAGCTTAAGTATTCAGACCCAGTACTTC. Protein sequence: CASSLSIQTQYF.

This clonotype has just a few counts. The genes are TRBV5-1 and TRBJ2-1; weak D call: TRBD2 (6 bases). The CDR3 runs 16 residues. The V end was cut by 0 bases, the J end by 0 bases, with 10 bases between. The germline V gene encodes CDR1 SGHRS and CDR2 YFSETQ. The CDR3 here is CASSLDQGGSYNEQFF. CDR3 nucleotide sequence: TGCGCCAGCAGCTTGGATCAGGGAGGCTCCTACAATGAGCAGTTCTTC.

The rearrangement links TRBV11-2 to TRBJ2-7; 12 bases are shared with TRBD2. Germline loops: CDR1 SGHAT, CDR2 FQNNGV. This CDR3 is 16 amino acids long. J gave up 7 bases and V 3 bases, and 10 bases lay outside the gene matches. The CDR3 reads CASSLTSGGSYNEQYF. For the CDR3, the DNA is TGTGCCAGCAGCTTGACTAGCGGGGGTAGCTACAATGAGCAGTACTTC.

This clonotype was recorded at least ten times. Compared with germline, one end of the junction differs, possibly owing to a read error. The V call is TRBV11-2, the J call TRBJ2-3; TRBD2 matches at 12 bases. Germline V lookup: CDR1 SGHAT, CDR2 FQNNGV. CDR3 length: 15 residues. The CDR3 coding sequence is TGTGCCAGCAGCGCCCTAGCGGGGGGGACAGCTACGCAGTATTTT. This codes for CASSALAGGTATQYF.

In the case of this clonotype: Relative to the germline gene, one junction end is altered; a read error may explain this. This rearrangement joins TRBV6-5 to TRBJ2-3, with TRBD2 identical over 7 bases. This CDR3 region has 18 residues. Germline CDR1 is MNHEY and CDR2 is SVGAGI. The CDR3 DNA is TGTGTCAGCAGTTCCCCTCCGGGACCAGCGGGGAGGACAGATACGCAGTATTTT. Its translation: CVSSSPPGPAGRTDTQYF.

The table lists this clonotype with a few counts. This chain joins TRBV29-1 and TRBJ1-5, with 7 bases aligning to TRBD1. With 6 bases clipped from V and 7 bases from J, the junction kept 9 bases outside the gene matches. The CDR3 has 13 residues. Germline CDR1 is SQVTM and CDR2 is ANQGSEA. CDR3 nucleotides: TGCAGCGTGGGGGAAGGGGGCAGCCAGCCCCAGCATTTT. Protein sequence: CSVGEGGSQPQHF.

This clonotype showed up just a few times. This chain links TRBV25-1 with TRBJ1-1; weak D call: TRBD1 (5 bases). Germline CDR1 reads MGHDK; CDR2 reads SYGVNS. The ends were cut back, 2 bases at V and 6 bases at J, with 13 bases in the middle. This CDR3 has 14 residues. CDR3 loop: CASSEGGRVSEAFF. CDR3 DNA sequence: TGTGCCAGCAGTGAAGGGGGGAGGGTTTCTGAAGCTTTCTTT.

V and J are TRBV5-5 and TRBJ1-6; possibly TRBD1 for D (6 bases). V shed 1 base and J shed 10 bases, with 15 bases lying between them. This CDR3 comprises 15 residues. Germline V gene sequence: CDR1 SGHKS, CDR2 YYEKEE (reference sequence). The CDR3 nucleotides are TGTGCCAGCAGCTTGCTGGGCCAGGGGAGCTCACCCCTCCACTTT. Protein product: CASSLLGQGSSPLHF.

This sequence joins TRBV29-1 and TRBJ2-7; D is ambiguous. Trimming left V 8 bases short and J 5 bases short, with 13 bases between. The germline gives CDR1 SQVTM, CDR2 ANQGSEA. This CDR3 is built from 11 residues. CDR3 protein: CSCRHGDEQYF. CDR3 nucleotide sequence: TGCAGCTGCCGGCACGGCGACGAGCAGTACTTC.